Presented here are 32 T cell receptor beta chains from one specimen sequenced in a study of cytomegalovirus exposure and HLA in healthy donors. The PCR employed 60 Vbeta primers together with 13 Jbeta primers. Sequencing was performed with immunoSEQ multiplex PCR; in TCRdb, only in-frame clones are kept and a portion is missing. The sample yields more than 85,000 clones, 60% to 80% seen once. Sequenced material: PBMCs. The receptors here all came from a woman under 30 in good health and CMV-seropositive.

The chain links TRBV5-1 to TRBJ2-1, with 10 nucleotides matching TRBD1. Germline trimming cut 2 bases from V and 6 bases from J; bases unmatched to any gene: 5. CDR3 length: 15 amino acids. Per the germline V gene, CDR1 is SGHRS and CDR2 is YFSETQ. DNA of the CDR3: TGCGCCAGCAGCTTACTCGGGGACAGGGGCAATGAGCAGTTCTTC. It encodes CASSLLGDRGNEQFF.

The chain recombines TRBV14 with TRBJ2-5; 10 bases map to TRBD2. V trimming: 6 bases; J trimming: 4 bases; junction bases outside the gene matches: 11. CDR1 is SGHDN, CDR2 FVKESK, per germline. This CDR3 has 16 residues. This CDR3 is CASSTLAGGGRETQYF. The CDR3 DNA is TGTGCCAGCAGTACATTAGCGGGAGGAGGACGAGAGACCCAGTACTTC.

The rearrangement links TRBV7-9 to TRBJ2-1; 7 bases line up with TRBD2. The V gene end was trimmed by 1 base and the J gene end by 3 bases; junction bases not matched to a gene: 6. The CDR3 has 16 residues. The germline gives CDR1 SEHNR, CDR2 FQNEAQ (reference sequence). This CDR3 is CASSLGGREGYNEQFF. The CDR3 nucleotides are TGTGCCAGCAGCTTAGGTGGCAGGGAGGGCTACAATGAGCAGTTCTTC.

This CDR3 reads CASSLRGASNQPQHF. CDR3 nucleotide sequence: TGTGCCAGCAGTTTACGGGGGGCAAGCAATCAGCCCCAGCATTTT. The chain uses TRBV27 and TRBJ1-5; perhaps TRBD1 as D (6 bases). Germline V gives CDR1 MNHEY, CDR2 SMNVEV (reference sequence). V lost 2 bases and J lost 1, with 9 bases in between. This CDR3 comprises 15 residues.

The gene calls are TRBV27 and TRBJ1-2, with D possibly TRBD1 on 5 matching bases. The V gene lost 6 bases and the J gene lost 8 bases, with 19 bases spanning the gap. The CDR3 extends over 14 amino acids. Per germline, CDR1 MNHEY and CDR2 SMNVEV (reference sequence). CDR3 amino acids: CASRLPGREGGYTF. The CDR3 bases are TGTGCCAGCAGATTACCGGGACGGGAGGGGGGCTACACCTTC.

The genes are TRBV30 and TRBJ1-1, with D maybe TRBD1 (5 bases). The germline V gene has CDR1 GTSNPN and CDR2 SVGIG (reference sequence). The CDR3 extends over 14 amino acids. Deletions cut 8 bases from V and 0 bases from J, with 16 bases between. The CDR3 DNA reads TGTGCCAGCCATGCCCTGACAGTGAACACTGAAGCTTTCTTT. Amino acids: CASHALTVNTEAFF.

This clone has only a few counts. This rearrangement joins TRBV7-2 to TRBJ2-7; TRBD1 matches at 8 bases. This CDR3 is 14 amino acids long. The V segment lost 5 bases and the J segment 3 bases; nucleotides outside the gene matches: 6. Germline CDR1 reads SGHTA; CDR2 reads FQGNSA. The CDR3 loop reads CASSPDRGGYEQYF. The CDR3 region has the DNA TGTGCCAGCAGCCCCGACAGGGGTGGCTACGAGCAGTACTTC.

This chain uses TRBV5-1 with TRBJ2-7; D possibly corresponds to TRBD1 (5 bases). From germline, CDR1 is SGHRS and CDR2 YFSETQ. V dropped 4 bases and J dropped 3 bases, with 11 bases sitting between them. CDR3 length: 13 residues. This CDR3 is CASSTGSGYEQYF. The CDR3 DNA follows: TGCGCCAGCAGCACAGGATCAGGCTACGAGCAGTACTTC.

The J gene is TRBJ2-2, the V gene TRBV9; TRBD2 aligns across 10 bases. The V and J ends lost 0 bases and 8 bases, in that order; junction bases with no gene match: 4. The germline gives CDR1 SGDLS, CDR2 YYNGEE. This CDR3 region has 15 residues. CDR3 coding DNA: TGTGCCAGCAGCGTAGCTAGCGGGAGCTCTGGGGAGCTGTTTTTT. It encodes CASSVASGSSGELFF.

This rearrangement joins TRBV27 to TRBJ1-2; D is undetermined. The ends were cut back, 2 bases at V and 7 bases at J, with 8 bases in the middle. This CDR3 comprises 12 residues. Looked up from germline, CDR1 is MNHEY and CDR2 is SMNVEV (reference sequence). CDR3 residues: CASSLRGSGYTF. DNA for the CDR3: TGTGCCAGCAGTTTAAGAGGCTCTGGCTACACCTTC.

This clone has only one observation. The rearrangement links TRBV9 to TRBJ1-1, with D possibly matching TRBD1 (5 bases). This CDR3 spans 15 amino acids. Trimming cost V 0 bases and J 4 bases, with 13 bases left between them. The V gene's germline CDR1 is SGDLS and CDR2 YYNGEE. CDR3 DNA: TGTGCCAGCAGCGTAGATAGGACAATTGGCACTGAAGCTTTCTTT. This translates into CASSVDRTIGTEAFF.

The chain is built from TRBV19 and TRBJ1-5, with no clear D. Between the trimmed V and J ends, which lost 5 bases and 0 bases, there was a span of 5 bases. The length of the CDR3 is 13 residues. CDR1 LNHDA and CDR2 SQIVND come from the germline V gene (reference sequence). The CDR3 reads CASSPYSNQPQHF. The CDR3 nucleotides are TGTGCCAGTAGTCCCTATAGCAATCAGCCCCAGCATTTT.

This chain joins TRBV7-2 and TRBJ2-3, with D perhaps TRBD1 (5 bases). CDR3 length equals 14 residues. Germline CDR1 and CDR2: SGHTA and FQGNSA. The germline V and J ends were trimmed by 5 bases and 0 bases, with 9 bases remaining between them. CDR3 sequence reads: CASSLRQSTDTQYF. CDR3 bases: TGTGCCAGCAGCCTAAGACAGAGCACAGATACGCAGTATTTT.

This clone came up a few times. The rearrangement joins TRBV30 to TRBJ2-4, with 7 bases that match TRBD1. The J segment lost 6 bases and the V segment lost 4 bases, leaving 9 bases of the junction unmatched. Germline values: CDR1 GTSNPN, CDR2 SVGIG (reference sequence). This CDR3 spans 14 amino acids. In DNA form, the CDR3 reads TGTGCCTGGAAAGTAGGCAGGGGGATAAACATTCAGTACTTC. Translated: CAWKVGRGINIQYF.

About this clone: The germline gene is not matched at one end of the junction; a read error may be the cause. The chain is built from TRBV7-9 and TRBJ2-1; D may be TRBD1 (6 bases). This CDR3 has 13 residues. Germline V gene data show CDR1 as SEHNR and CDR2 as FQNEAQ (reference sequence). This CDR3 is CSSRPTGHDEQFF. CDR3 bases: TGTTCCAGCAGACCCACAGGGCATGATGAGCAGTTCTTC.

The chain recombines TRBV7-3 with TRBJ2-5; 14 nucleotides line up with TRBD2. With V trimmed by 5 bases and J by 4 bases, 3 bases remained unmatched. CDR3 length: 15 residues. CDR1 SGHTA and CDR2 FQGTGA come from the germline V gene. CDR3 sequence reads: CASSPGLAGGETQYF. CDR3 bases: TGTGCCAGCAGCCCCGGACTAGCGGGAGGAGAGACCCAGTACTTC.

The chain employs TRBV14 and TRBJ2-7, with D tentatively TRBD2 (6 bases). The V gene's germline CDR1 is SGHDN and CDR2 FVKESK. The germline V and J ends were trimmed by 7 bases and 3 bases, with 13 bases remaining between them. The CDR3 runs 13 residues. Here the CDR3 DNA reads TGTGCCAGCACGTTAGCGGCCGACTACGAGCAGTACTTC. Translation: CASTLAADYEQYF.

This clone was seen more than once but under ten times. V usage is TRBV9 and J usage is TRBJ2-3, with 7 positions matching TRBD1. This CDR3 has 16 amino acids. CDR1 is SGDLS, CDR2 YYNGEE, per germline. With V trimmed by 0 bases and J by 2 bases, 6 bases remained unmatched. The CDR3 DNA follows: TGTGCCAGCAGCGTAGCTATAGGGGGCATCACAGATACGCAGTATTTT. Its translation is CASSVAIGGITDTQYF.

The genes are TRBV6-5 and TRBJ2-1; 7 bases match TRBD2. From germline, CDR1 is MNHEY and CDR2 SVGAGI. There are 15 residues in the CDR3. Trimming removed 5 bases from V and 2 bases from J; junction bases left unmatched: 6. This CDR3 is CASSADSGTYNEQFF. In DNA form, the CDR3 reads TGTGCCAGCAGTGCCGACAGCGGGACCTACAATGAGCAGTTCTTC.

The gene calls are TRBV27 and TRBJ1-6; 9 nucleotides line up with TRBD1. This CDR3 has 15 residues. The V gene end was trimmed by 5 bases and the J gene end by 7 bases; junction bases not matched to a gene: 6. Germline V gives CDR1 MNHEY, CDR2 SMNVEV (reference sequence). The CDR3 nucleotides are TGTGCCAGCAGTCTGACAGGGGGAGAGAATTCACCCCTCCACTTT. Encoded protein: CASSLTGGENSPLHF.

This clone has only a few counts. The V and J genes are TRBV6-5 and TRBJ2-1, with TRBD2 matching over 8 bases. Trimming removed 5 bases from V and 9 bases from J; junction bases left unmatched: 12. Per the germline V gene, CDR1 is MNHEY and CDR2 is SVGAGI. The CDR3 consists of 15 residues. For the CDR3, the DNA is TGTGCCAGCAGTCCCGGGACTAGTGGGATCGTTGAGCAGTTCTTC. Its protein product is CASSPGTSGIVEQFF.

The gene calls are TRBV7-3 and TRBJ2-1, with D perhaps TRBD2 (7 bases). Germline loops: CDR1 SGHTA, CDR2 FQGTGA. This CDR3 region has 17 residues. V shed 2 bases and J shed 5 bases, with 19 bases lying between them. This CDR3 is CASSLRAGQGTHNEQFF. In DNA form, the CDR3 reads TGTGCCAGCAGCTTACGAGCGGGGCAGGGGACCCACAATGAGCAGTTCTTC.

In its sample, this clone was seen once. This chain links TRBV4-3 with TRBJ2-2, with 8 bases lining up with TRBD2. Germline-derived CDR1 and CDR2 are LGHNA and YSLEER. After removal of 0 bases from V and 1 base from J, the junction contained 1 base not matched to a gene. The CDR3 spans 16 residues. The CDR3, as DNA: TGCGCCAGCAGCCAAGAGGGACTAGGGAACACCGGGGAGCTGTTTTTT. Amino acid sequence: CASSQEGLGNTGELFF.

This chain connects TRBV27 to TRBJ2-1; 12 bases match TRBD2. The V gene end was trimmed by 0 bases and the J gene end by 7 bases; junction bases not matched to a gene: 1. Germline-derived CDR1 and CDR2 are MNHEY and SMNVEV (reference sequence). The CDR3 runs to 15 residues. The CDR3 bases are TGTGCCAGCAGTTTATCGGGACTAGCGGGTAATGAGCAGTTCTTC. Translating it yields CASSLSGLAGNEQFF.

The gene calls are TRBV6-5 and TRBJ2-5; TRBD2 is a possible D gene (5 bases). Germline lookup yields CDR1 MNHEY and CDR2 SVGAGI. The CDR3 covers 14 residues. The ends were cut back, 8 bases at V and 4 bases at J, with 17 bases in the middle. The CDR3 loop is CASGELGRPETQYF. The CDR3 DNA is TGTGCCAGCGGAGAACTAGGGCGTCCAGAGACCCAGTACTTC.

There are a few counts of this clone. V gene TRBV4-1 combines with J gene TRBJ2-4; 7 nucleotides match TRBD1. There are 16 residues in the CDR3. Looked up from germline, CDR1 is MGHRA and CDR2 is YSYEKL. After removal of 4 bases from V and 5 bases from J, the junction contained 11 bases not matched to a gene. The CDR3 loop reads CASSPNRDRGQNIQYF. The CDR3 nucleotides read TGCGCCAGCAGCCCAAACCGGGACAGAGGTCAAAACATTCAGTACTTC.

The chain combines TRBV27 with TRBJ2-1, with TRBD2 matching 13 bases. The V gene's germline CDR1 is MNHEY and CDR2 SMNVEV (reference sequence). The CDR3 extends over 13 amino acids. V dropped 5 bases and J dropped 15; count of bases not matched to a gene: 7. CDR3 bases: TGTGCCAGCAGTACACTAGCGGGAGGGCCTCTGTTCTTC. This gives the protein CASSTLAGGPLFF.

The rearrangement joins TRBV7-9 to TRBJ2-1; a weak D match, TRBD1 (5 bases). The ends were cut back, 5 bases at V and 3 bases at J, with 20 bases in the middle. The CDR3 runs to 17 residues. CDR1 and CDR2 (germline): SEHNR, FQNEAQ (reference sequence). CDR3 amino acids: CASSRRPQGMYYNEQFF. Written as DNA, the CDR3 is TGTGCCAGCAGCCGACGGCCGCAGGGCATGTACTACAATGAGCAGTTCTTC.

In this sample, this clone turned up once. The chain is built from TRBV28 and TRBJ2-7; a possible D gene is TRBD2 (5 bases). Trimming cost V 7 bases and J 1 base, with 11 bases left between them. Germline loops: CDR1 MDHEN, CDR2 SYDVKM. CDR3 length: 13 residues. CDR3: CASMSGLSYEQYF. The CDR3 DNA is TGTGCCAGCATGAGCGGTTTGTCCTACGAGCAGTACTTC.

The gene calls are TRBV7-2 and TRBJ2-3, with 7 bases fitting TRBD2. The CDR3 is 15 amino acids. V was clipped by 1 base and J by 2 bases; unmatched bases: 3. The germline V gene encodes CDR1 SGHTA and CDR2 FQGNSA. This CDR3 is CASSLGLAFTDTQYF. CDR3 DNA: TGTGCCAGCAGCTTAGGACTAGCCTTCACAGATACGCAGTATTTT.

V gene TRBV7-9 combines with J gene TRBJ1-2, with 7 positions matching TRBD1. The length of the CDR3 is 15 residues. Trimming took 5 bases from V and 4 from J; bases not matched to a gene: 10. The germline V gene encodes CDR1 SEHNR and CDR2 FQNEAQ (reference sequence). DNA of the CDR3: TGTGCCAGCAGCGCCTGGGGCAGGGGGTTCTATGGCTACACCTTC. Its translation is CASSAWGRGFYGYTF.

This clone was seen a handful of times. Here the CDR3 reads CASSNFTLLAGLTDTQYF. The CDR3 DNA is TGTGCCAGCAGCAACTTTACACTCTTAGCGGGGCTCACAGATACGCAGTATTTT. The chain combines TRBV7-9 with TRBJ2-3, with 8 bases aligning to TRBD2. The trim removed 5 bases at V and 2 bases at J, leaving 15 bases unmatched. CDR1 SEHNR and CDR2 FQNEAQ come from the germline V gene (reference sequence). The length of the CDR3 is 18 residues.